This T cell receptor (beta chain) appears in the sequencing data of a study of blood T cell repertoires in COVID-19. Study-wide background: Spain, Italy and the United States supplied samples that represented acute and convalescent COVID-19.

In the case of this clone: Other nucleotide sequences in the sample specify the same CDR3.

The study counted Cohort 3 donors as recovered given two negative PCRs, clearance, or symptom resolution. Sequenced by immunoSEQ multiplex PCR; TCRdb stores in-frame clones only, minus some. This sample has over 300,000 clones; around 84% occur once, and the top ten carry 8.5% to 12%. The germline CDR1 and CDR2 sequences are SGHTA and FQGTGA. Unmatched junction bases numbered 6, after V lost 5 bases and J lost 6 bases. There are 16 residues in the CDR3. The chain is built from TRBV7-3 and TRBJ2-2; 13 bases map to TRBD2. The specimen sequenced was PBMCs or T cells enriched from blood (not recorded which). This sequence originates from a woman aged 18-29 years who had recovered from COVID-19. CDR3 sequence reads: CASSRTSGRAAGELFF. For the CDR3, the DNA is TGTGCCAGCAGCCGCACTAGCGGGAGGGCGGCCGGGGAGCTGTTTTTT.